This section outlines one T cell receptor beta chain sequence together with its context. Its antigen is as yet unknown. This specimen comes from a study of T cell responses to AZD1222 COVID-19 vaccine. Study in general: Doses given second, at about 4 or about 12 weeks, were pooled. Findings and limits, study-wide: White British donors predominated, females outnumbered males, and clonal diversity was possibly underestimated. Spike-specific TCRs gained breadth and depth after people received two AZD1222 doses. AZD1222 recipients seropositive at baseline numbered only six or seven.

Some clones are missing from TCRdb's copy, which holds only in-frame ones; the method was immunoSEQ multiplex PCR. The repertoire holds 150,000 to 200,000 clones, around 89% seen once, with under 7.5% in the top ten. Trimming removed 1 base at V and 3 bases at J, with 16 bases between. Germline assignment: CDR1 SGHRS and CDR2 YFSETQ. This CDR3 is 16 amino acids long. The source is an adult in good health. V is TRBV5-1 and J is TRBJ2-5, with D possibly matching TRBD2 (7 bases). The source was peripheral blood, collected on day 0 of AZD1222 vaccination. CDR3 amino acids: CASSLNPGGGKETQYF. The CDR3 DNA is TGCGCCAGCAGCTTGAATCCGGGGGGCGGGAAAGAGACCCAGTACTTC.